The entry below describes one TCR beta chain. Its antigen specificity is not known. No qualities accompany the bases; no much larger clone lies one base away. From a lookup of the germline V gene, CDR1 and CDR2 are MNHEY and SVGAGI. V and J are truncated by 0 bases and 2 bases respectively, leaving an intervening sequence of 7 bases. Reading from cysteine to phenylalanine, the CDR3 counts 14 amino acids. Of the read, only the CDR3 DNA is kept; its 42 bases are in frame from base 1. This specimen comes from a study of T cells in localized non-small cell lung cancer (dated by TCRdb to the early 2020s). Some background on the complete study: Comparing tumors with uninvolved tumor-adjacent lungs, the study looked at the T cell repertoires of 236 patients with early-stage NSCLC. The cohort comprised 236 treatment-naïve NSCLC patients with resected, localized lung tumors. NSCLC patients had a mean age of roughly 69 years, and 129 were male and around 110 female. Overall results and qualifications from the work: Uninvolved tumor-adjacent lung showed the highest T cell clonality, higher than tumor, which suggests more focused antigenic responses in the adjacent lung. Because the study design was exploratory, TCR variables were selected using unadjusted p-values without false-discovery rate correction. Longer overall survival was associated with higher blood T cell density, whereas shorter survival was associated with higher adjacent-lung clonality. Of the top 100 tumor clones, a median of 57 were detected in paired uninvolved adjacent lung; approximately 28 were also among that lung's top 100. Because multi-region sequencing of the tumors was not done, intratumor heterogeneity could not be ruled out.

At diagnosis, peripheral blood, uninvolved tumor-adjacent lung and tumor were collected and were preserved as a mix of fresh-frozen and FFPE material. Blood samples were analyzed as peripheral blood mononuclear cells for TCR repertoire profiling. TCR beta CDR3 regions were sequenced from DNA using the immunoSEQ Assay. For the original study's pipeline: To compute T cell density, TCR beta template counts were normalized to usable DNA, which was estimated by amplifying housekeeping genes. Using the preseqR package, richness was estimated by extrapolating to 120,000 templates for tissue samples and 400,000 templates for PBMC samples. Clonality was defined as one minus Pielou's evenness. To identify tissue-enriched TCRs, differential abundance testing was run on productive amino-acid clonotypes with a minimum total count of 5 and an alpha of 0.1. The Jaccard Index and the Morisita Overlap Index were used to quantify repertoire overlap between compartments. GLIPH grouped TCR beta CDR3s together with public tetramer-defined viral CDR3s, and a viral motif had to include at least three viral sequences and show V-gene enrichment. TCRdb carries this immuneACCESS record with in-frame sequences only. Its versions omit some clonotypes, under half of them owing to an unresolved V gene in the studies checked, with the rest unexplained. V and J calls and clone size are given by that table; D and trimming were obtained from the DNA. The sample table records tens of thousands of clones; about nine tenths of these occur just once. The ten largest account for roughly 15% of the sample.

The sequence was collected from a man between 40 and 70 years old with stage I squamous cell lung carcinoma. The chain couples TRBV6-5 to TRBJ2-5, with TRBD2 as a weak D call on 5 bases. Sequencing used peripheral blood, obtained before any cancer treatment. The CDR3 amino acid sequence is: CASSYSRGQETQYF. The sequence in DNA is TGTGCCAGCAGTTACTCACGGGGACAAGAGACCCAGTACTTC.